This is a list of T cell receptor beta chains from one sample in a study of beta chain features in type 1 diabetes. Using immunoSEQ multiplex PCR, the repertoire was profiled, and TCRdb retains in-frame clones only, with some absent. The data contain 310,000 or so clones, around 9% of them singletons. What was sequenced was central memory CD4+ T cells from blood. The receptor source for this set is a man aged 25-45 years with type 1 diabetes. The CDR3 runs from the conserved cysteine through the conserved F or W. Fields, in order: D gene, clone size, V gene, J gene, CDR3 protein, CDR3 DNA. D genes are given only for firm matches. For some rows the clone size is stated as once, few or many, or as a class when expanded; others skip it.

TRBD1,few,TRBV7-2,TRBJ1-6,CASSWTGDNSPLHF,TGTGCCAGCAGCTGGACAGGGGACAATTCACCCCTCCACTTT
.,few,TRBV11-2,TRBJ2-7,CASGLAPAEQYF,TGTGCCAGCGGACTGGCTCCTGCCGAGCAGTACTTC
.,few,TRBV5-6,TRBJ1-3,CASTSDGGRNTIYF,TGTGCCAGCACCTCCGATGGGGGTAGAAACACCATATATTTT
TRBD2,.,TRBV14,TRBJ2-1,CASAHSGGVYNEQFF,TGTGCCAGCGCCCATAGCGGGGGGGTCTACAATGAGCAGTTCTTC
.,few,TRBV25-1,TRBJ2-5,CASSRSPGETQYF,TGTGCCAGCAGTCGCAGCCCCGGAGAGACCCAGTACTTC
TRBD1,many,TRBV29-1,TRBJ2-1,CSVLGQGGPFNEQFF,TGCAGCGTTCTCGGACAGGGGGGGCCCTTTAATGAGCAGTTCTTC
TRBD1,.,TRBV9,TRBJ2-5,CASSVGTPRGLETQYF,TGTGCCAGCAGCGTAGGGACTCCGAGGGGGCTAGAGACCCAGTACTTC
TRBD1,.,TRBV5-1,TRBJ2-2,CASSLVFGTENTGELFF,TGCGCCAGCAGCTTGGTTTTCGGGACAGAGAACACCGGGGAGCTGTTTTTT
.,few,TRBV6-5,TRBJ1-5,CASSKQGGDQPQHF,TGTGCCAGCAGTAAACAGGGTGGAGATCAGCCCCAGCATTTT
.,.,TRBV5-4,TRBJ2-2,CASSLRAGLDTGELFF,TGTGCCAGCAGCCTCCGGGCGGGGCTGGACACCGGGGAGCTGTTTTTT
TRBD1,.,TRBV6-5,TRBJ1-4,CASSYTGQGLGEKLFF,TGTGCCAGCAGTTATACAGGACAGGGGTTAGGTGAAAAACTGTTTTTT
.,.,TRBV7-6,TRBJ1-1,CASSPGGYGTEAFF,TGTGCCAGCAGCCCAGGCGGTTATGGCACTGAAGCTTTCTTT
.,.,TRBV28,TRBJ1-5,CASSPRGTYQPQHF,TGTGCCAGCAGCCCTCGGGGGACTTACCAGCCCCAGCATTTT
.,.,TRBV21-1,TRBJ2-1,CASSKGGVGEQFF,TGTGCCAGCAGCAAGGGCGGGGTCGGAGAGCAGTTCTTC
.,.,TRBV27,TRBJ2-1,CASSLSGGAGYGQFF,TGTGCCAGCAGTTTATCGGGCGGGGCGGGGTATGGGCAGTTCTTC
.,few,TRBV18,TRBJ2-7,CASSPLDGPGQYF,TGTGCCAGCTCACCATTGGACGGGCCGGGGCAGTACTTC
TRBD2,.,TRBV7-6,TRBJ2-1,CASSPTGPGLAGNLEQFF,TGTGCCAGCAGCCCAACGGGCCCGGGACTAGCGGGGAATCTTGAGCAGTTCTTC
TRBD1,few,TRBV11-2,TRBJ2-1,CASSLGTGAYNEQFF,TGTGCCAGCAGCTTAGGGACAGGGGCTTACAATGAGCAGTTCTTC
TRBD1,.,TRBV6-5,TRBJ1-2,CASSSAQGAGYTF,TGTGCCAGCAGTTCCGCACAGGGGGCTGGCTACACCTTC
.,.,TRBV7-2,TRBJ2-2,CASSERGTGELFF,TGTGCCAGCAGCGAGCGCGGCACCGGGGAGCTGTTTTTT
.,.,TRBV18,TRBJ2-7,CASSYNIGVYEQYF,TGTGCCAGCTCGTATAATATTGGGGTCTACGAGCAGTACTTC
TRBD1,.,TRBV18,TRBJ2-7,CASSGDSSHEQYF,TGTGCCAGCTCCGGGGACAGTAGTCACGAGCAGTACTTC
TRBD1,.,TRBV7-8,TRBJ2-7,CASSLDRDEQYF,TGTGCCAGCAGCTTGGACAGGGACGAGCAGTACTTC
TRBD1,.,TRBV27,TRBJ2-4,CASRVKGTGLAKNIQYF,TGTGCCAGCAGAGTTAAAGGGACAGGGTTAGCCAAAAACATTCAGTACTTC
.,.,TRBV7-2,TRBJ1-1,CASSLVRAPAAGTEAFF,TGTGCCAGCAGCTTAGTTCGGGCGCCAGCGGCCGGCACTGAAGCTTTCTTT
.,few,TRBV2,TRBJ1-4,CASSQERRNEKLFF,TGTGCCAGCAGCCAGGAGCGGCGTAATGAAAAACTGTTTTTT
.,many,TRBV7-9,TRBJ1-6,CASSLSKAGSPLHF,TGTGCCAGCAGCTTATCAAAGGCGGGTTCACCCCTCCACTTT
TRBD1,few,TRBV2,TRBJ1-3,CASGRQGVGNTIYF,TGTGCCAGCGGTAGACAGGGGGTTGGAAACACCATATATTTT
.,.,TRBV7-6,TRBJ2-2,CASKSLGGTNTGELFF,TGTGCCAGCAAATCACTCGGGGGTACGAACACCGGGGAGCTGTTTTTT
TRBD1,.,TRBV6-1,TRBJ2-5,CASSEYQGVTETQYF,TGTGCCAGCAGTGAATATCAGGGGGTGACAGAGACCCAGTACTTC
.,.,TRBV29-1,TRBJ2-7,CSATLGASYEQYF,TGCAGCGCCACCCTGGGGGCGAGTTACGAGCAGTACTTC
TRBD2,.,TRBV9,TRBJ2-1,CASSVVSGGANEQFF,TGTGCCAGCAGCGTAGTTAGCGGGGGGGCCAATGAGCAGTTCTTC
.,few,TRBV12-5,TRBJ2-1,CASGPTRENEQFF,TGTGCTAGTGGCCCCACTCGGGAGAATGAGCAGTTCTTC